The subject of this entry is one TCR beta chain. These data are taken from a study of technical replicates of blood from several donors. This CDR3 is built from 13 residues. CDR1 is SGHDN, CDR2 FVKESK, per germline. V was cut by 4 bases and J by 7 bases, with 11 bases left in between. Profiling relied on immunoSEQ multiplex PCR, and the TCRdb table lists in-frame clones only, not all of them. Of about 69,000 clones in the sample, roughly 88% were seen once. This sequence joins TRBV14 and TRBJ1-3; weak D call: TRBD1 (6 bases). Sequencing input: PBMCs. The receptor was derived from a human donor in good health. Some clones in this sample may be carry-over from other donors' samples. CDR3 region: CASSRGGSNTIYF. CDR3 bases: TGTGCCAGCAGCCGAGGGGGATCGAACACCATATATTTT.